Below are 24 T cell receptor beta chains sequenced from a single sample in a study of T-cell memory formation after mild COVID-19. TCRdb redid the calling of the 5' RACE reads with MiXCR, one entry per CDR3 protein. The sample contains roughly 110,000 distinct CDR3 sequences, about 18% of which appear only once. The sample comprised PBMCs or a T cell subset sorted from them (not recorded which). The receptors here all came from an adult woman who had mild COVID-19 (a few samples of this study predate the infection). Cell type and time point are not known.

The rearrangement joins TRBV6-6 to TRBJ1-1, with 8 positions matching TRBD1. The V and J ends lost 8 bases and 1 base, in that order; junction bases with no gene match: 6. The CDR3 loop spans 14 amino acids. Germline assignment: CDR1 MNHNY and CDR2 SVGAGI (reference sequence). The CDR3 loop is CASRGQGGNTEAFF. DNA of the CDR3: TGTGCCAGCCGCGGACAGGGCGGGAACACTGAAGCTTTCTTT.

This chain connects TRBV12-3 or TRBV12-4 to TRBJ2-1, with D perhaps TRBD1 (5 bases). The CDR3 length is 16 residues. Trimming left V 5 bases short and J 4 bases short, with 18 bases between. This CDR3 is CASSRLRQGIYNEQFF. Written as DNA, the CDR3 is TGTGCCAGCAGTCGCTTAAGGCAGGGAATATACAATGAGCAGTTCTTC.

This clonotype was seen a handful of times. The chain is built from TRBV5-6 and TRBJ2-1; D unresolved. The CDR3 is 12 amino acids. Trimming took 4 bases from V and 7 from J, leaving 9 bases between them. Germline V gene sequence: CDR1 SGHDT, CDR2 YYEEEE. The CDR3 region is CASSPQRNEQFF. The DNA of the CDR3 is TGTGCCAGCAGCCCGCAGAGGAATGAGCAGTTCTTC.

This clonotype was found a few times. The rearrangement links TRBV7-9 to TRBJ2-2; tentatively, D is TRBD1 (5 bases). Germline V gene sequence: CDR1 SEHNR, CDR2 FQNEAQ (reference sequence). The V end lost 5 bases, the J end lost 0 bases, and 13 bases lay between the germline ends. This CDR3 spans 16 amino acids. CDR3 DNA: TGTGCCAGCAGCGGCAGACAGTACGCGAACACCGGGGAGCTGTTTTTT. Protein sequence: CASSGRQYANTGELFF.

The chain links TRBV4-1 to TRBJ2-3, with TRBD1 identical over 7 bases. The germline V gene encodes CDR1 MGHRA and CDR2 YSYEKL. The CDR3 contains 16 residues. The J segment lost 2 bases and the V segment lost 0 bases, leaving 5 bases of the junction unmatched. The CDR3 DNA sequence: TGCGCCAGCAGCCAAGATTGGACAGGAGCCACAGATACGCAGTATTTT. It is translated as CASSQDWTGATDTQYF.

The table lists this clonotype with a few counts. The chain is built from TRBV5-1 and TRBJ2-3; D assignment may be TRBD1 or TRBD2 (5 bases each). Trimming removed 4 bases at V and 2 bases at J, with 17 bases between. The CDR3 is 16 residues long. CDR1 and CDR2 (germline): SGHRS, YFSETQ. As DNA, the CDR3 is TGCGCCAGCAGCGCCCCCGGGGACCTCATCACAGATACGCAGTATTTT. Its protein product is CASSAPGDLITDTQYF. Full variable domain (remainder filled in from reference TRBV5-1 and TRBJ2-3): KAGVTQTPRYLIKTRGQQVTLSCSPISGHRSVSWYQQTPGQGLQFLFEYFSETQRNKGNFPGRFSGRQFSNSRSEMNVSTLELGDSALYLCASSAPGDLITDTQYFGPGTRLTVL.

This rearrangement joins TRBV4-2 to TRBJ2-7; D is undetermined. Between the trimmed V and J ends, which lost 0 bases and 0 bases, there was a span of 3 bases. Germline values: CDR1 LGHNA, CDR2 YNFKEQ. The CDR3 runs to 13 residues. The CDR3 spells CASSQEISYEQYF. In nucleotides, the CDR3 is TGTGCCAGCAGCCAAGAGATCTCCTACGAGCAGTACTTC.

This clonotype has only a few counts. J is TRBJ1-2 and V is TRBV11-1; the match to TRBD1 covers 8 bases. The CDR3 has 14 residues. Trimming removed 5 bases from V and 6 bases from J; junction bases left unmatched: 8. Per germline, CDR1 SGHAT and CDR2 FQDESV (reference sequence). CDR3 amino acids: CASSPRQGFNGYTF. The CDR3 DNA reads as TGTGCCAGCAGCCCCCGACAGGGGTTTAATGGCTACACCTTC.

The chain is built from TRBV20-1 and TRBJ2-7, with 10 bases matching TRBD2. J was trimmed by 2 bases and V by 2 bases; bases with no gene match: 15. CDR1 is DFQATT and CDR2 is SNEGSKA in the germline V gene (reference sequence). The CDR3 runs to 18 residues. CDR3 in amino acids: CSARKLGSTGTSAYEQYF. For the CDR3, the DNA is TGCAGTGCTAGAAAACTCGGGTCGACCGGGACTAGCGCCTACGAGCAGTACTTC.

The rearrangement joins TRBV6-2 or TRBV6-3 to TRBJ1-1, with D hard to call. The CDR3 runs to 13 residues. Germline-derived CDR1 and CDR2 are MNHEY and SVGEGT. V lost 2 bases, J lost 5 bases, and 9 bases lay in between. The CDR3 is CASSYIRETEAFF. The CDR3 DNA is TGTGCCAGCAGTTACATTCGGGAAACTGAAGCTTTCTTT.

The chain recombines TRBV7-8 with TRBJ1-1; 7 bases agree with TRBD1. Trimming took 4 bases from V and 2 from J; bases not matched to a gene: 1. CDR1 is SGHVS, CDR2 FQNEAQ, per germline. This CDR3 comprises 13 residues. The CDR3: CASSWTGNTEAFF. The CDR3 DNA reads TGTGCCAGCAGCTGGACAGGCAACACTGAAGCTTTCTTT.

This chain links TRBV20-1 with TRBJ1-5; D possibly corresponds to TRBD1 (6 bases). This CDR3 spans 15 amino acids. The germline CDR1 and CDR2 sequences are DFQATT and SNEGSKA (reference sequence). Trimming removed 3 bases from V and 0 bases from J, with 12 bases in between. CDR3 sequence reads: CSASTGTYSNQPQHF. Here the CDR3 DNA reads TGCAGTGCTAGTACAGGGACTTATAGCAATCAGCCCCAGCATTTT.

This chain connects TRBV27 to TRBJ1-2; weak D call: TRBD1 (5 bases). This CDR3 spans 15 amino acids. The germline CDR1 and CDR2 sequences are MNHEY and SMNVEV (reference sequence). The V end was cut by 3 bases, the J end by 0 bases, with 11 bases between. CDR3 coding DNA: TGTGCCAGCAGTTTTAGCGGGGCCCCTAACTATGGCTACACCTTC. It codes for CASSFSGAPNYGYTF.

CDR3 nucleotide sequence: TGTGCCAGCAGCTCAACTCAGGGGGGGACAGGATACGATCTTCAAGAGACCCAGTACTTC. Protein sequence: CASSSTQGGTGYDLQETQYF. V gene TRBV7-9 combines with J gene TRBJ2-5; perhaps TRBD1 as D (8 bases). CDR1 and CDR2 from the germline V gene are SEHNR and FQNEAQ (reference sequence). Trimming stripped 4 bases from V and 2 bases from J, with 29 bases between. CDR3 length equals 20 residues. The whole variable domain, filled in from reference TRBV7-9 and TRBJ2-5, reads DTGVSQNPRHKITKRGQNVTFRCDPISEHNRLYWYRQTLGQGPEFLTYFQNEAQLEKSRLLSDRFSAERPKGSFSTLEIQRTEQGDSAMYLCASSSTQGGTGYDLQETQYFGPGTRLLVL.

This chain connects TRBV7-2 to TRBJ2-1; TRBD2 matches 9 bases. Germline CDR1 SGHTA, CDR2 FQGNSA. This CDR3 comprises 17 residues. Germline trimming cut 3 bases from V and 7 bases from J; bases unmatched to any gene: 13. The DNA for the CDR3 is TGTGCCAGCAGCTTCCTCGGGCGGGGGGGCCATAGGAATGAGCAGTTCTTC. Its translation is CASSFLGRGGHRNEQFF.

The chain carries TRBV7-9 and TRBJ1-1; 10 bases map to TRBD1. The CDR3 length is 16 residues. V lost 5 bases, J lost 3 bases, and 9 bases stayed unmatched. CDR1 is SEHNR, CDR2 FQNEAQ, per germline (reference sequence). The CDR3 protein is CASSTYRDRGYTEAFF. As DNA, the CDR3 is TGTGCCAGCAGCACTTACCGGGACAGGGGCTACACTGAAGCTTTCTTT.

The CDR3 region has the DNA TGTGCCAGCAGCGCCTTGCCAGGGGACCACGAGCAGTACTTC. Protein sequence: CASSALPGDHEQYF. The chain uses TRBV2 and TRBJ2-7, with D possibly being TRBD1 (6 bases). Trimming cost V 6 bases and J 5 bases, with 17 bases left between them. The CDR3 is made up of 14 amino acids. CDR1 SNHLY and CDR2 FYNNEI come from the germline V gene. Supplemented by reference TRBV2 and TRBJ2-7, the full variable domain reads EPEVTQTPSHQVTQMGQEVILRCVPISNHLYFYWYRQILGQKVEFLVSFYNNEISEKSEIFDDQFSVERPDGSNFTLKIRSTKLEDSAMYFCASSALPGDHEQYFGPGTRLTVT.

This clonotype was recorded at least ten times. The chain combines TRBV7-8 with TRBJ2-7, with D uncertain. The CDR3 totals 14 residues. V shed 1 base and J shed 5 bases, with 12 bases lying between them. The germline gives CDR1 SGHVS, CDR2 FQNEAQ. CDR3 in DNA: TGTGCCAGCAGCTTAGGCTCCCCCGTCCACGAGCAGTACTTC. Amino acid sequence: CASSLGSPVHEQYF.

V is TRBV7-9 and J is TRBJ2-2, with D perhaps matching TRBD1 (6 bases). From germline, CDR1 is SEHNR and CDR2 FQNEAQ (reference sequence). V dropped 6 bases and J dropped 6 bases, with 14 bases sitting between them. CDR3 length: 14 amino acids. The CDR3 DNA reads as TGTGCCAGCAGTCGACAGGTCTCCGCCGGGGAGCTGTTTTTT. This codes for CASSRQVSAGELFF.

This clonotype has just a few counts. The CDR3 nucleotides read TGTGCCAGACAGGGGGCCCTACCTACGGAGCAGTACTTC. It specifies CARQGALPTEQYF. V and J are TRBV2 and TRBJ2-7, with 9 nucleotides matching TRBD1. The CDR3 covers 13 residues. Germline V CDR1 and CDR2: SNHLY, FYNNEI. V shed 9 bases, J shed 7 bases, and the junction held 10 bases outside the gene matches.

The V and J genes are TRBV6-1 and TRBJ1-1, with 7 positions matching TRBD1. The CDR3 is made up of 16 amino acids. From germline, CDR1 is MNHNS and CDR2 SASEGT. Losses at the gene ends were 5 bases for V and 0 bases for J; bases not matched to a gene: 9. DNA of the CDR3: TGTGCCAGCAGTTTTAGTGAGACAGGGATGAACACTGAAGCTTTCTTT. This gives the protein CASSFSETGMNTEAFF.

This chain joins TRBV15 and TRBJ1-2; 8 positions match TRBD1. The CDR3 totals 13 residues. The trim removed 0 bases at V and 6 bases at J, leaving 0 bases unmatched. The germline CDR1 and CDR2 sequences are LNHNV and YYDKDF (reference sequence). CDR3 sequence (DNA): TGTGCCACCAGCAGAGAGACAGGGGATGGCTACACCTTC. Residues: CATSRETGDGYTF.

This clonotype has a handful of counts. The chain uses TRBV4-1 and TRBJ1-1; D is perhaps TRBD1 (5 bases). The CDR3 is 14 amino acids. V shed 4 bases and J shed 4 bases, with 13 bases lying between them. Looked up from germline, CDR1 is MGHRA and CDR2 is YSYEKL. CDR3 DNA sequence: TGCGCCAGCAGCCTTCTAGGACACCTCACTGAAGCTTTCTTT. Protein product: CASSLLGHLTEAFF.

The chain has TRBV25-1 and TRBJ2-3; a weak D match, TRBD2 (6 bases). The length of the CDR3 is 18 residues. Trimming removed 6 bases from V and 0 bases from J, with 22 bases in between. CDR1 and CDR2 from the germline V gene are MGHDK and SYGVNS. CDR3 region: CASSPVIVRSGSTDTQYF. DNA for the CDR3: TGTGCCAGCAGCCCAGTAATTGTTCGTAGCGGAAGCACAGATACGCAGTATTTT.